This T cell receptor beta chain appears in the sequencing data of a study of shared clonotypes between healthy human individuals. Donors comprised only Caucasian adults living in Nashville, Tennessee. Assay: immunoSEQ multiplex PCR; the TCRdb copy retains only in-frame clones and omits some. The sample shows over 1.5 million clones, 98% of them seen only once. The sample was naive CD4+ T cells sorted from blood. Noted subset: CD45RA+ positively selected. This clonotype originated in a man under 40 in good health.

CDR3 coding DNA: TGTGCCAGCAGTGATGCGGGGGAACCGACAGGGGACACTGAAGCTTTCTTT. It codes for CASSDAGEPTGDTEAFF. The chain employs TRBV6-1 and TRBJ1-1, with 8 bases aligning to TRBD1. CDR3 length: 17 residues. J lost 3 bases, V lost 3 bases, and 12 bases had no gene match. Germline CDR1 and CDR2: MNHNS and SASEGT.